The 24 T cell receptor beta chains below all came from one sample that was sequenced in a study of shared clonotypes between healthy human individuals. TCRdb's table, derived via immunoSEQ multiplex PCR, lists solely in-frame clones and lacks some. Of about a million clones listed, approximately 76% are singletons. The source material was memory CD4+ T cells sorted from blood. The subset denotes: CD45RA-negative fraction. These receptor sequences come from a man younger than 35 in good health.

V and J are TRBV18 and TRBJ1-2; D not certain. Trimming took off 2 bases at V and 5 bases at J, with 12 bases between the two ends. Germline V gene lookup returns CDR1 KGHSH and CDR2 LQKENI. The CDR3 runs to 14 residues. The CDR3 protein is CASSPDSGSYGYTF. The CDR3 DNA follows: TGTGCCAGCTCACCAGATTCGGGGTCGTATGGCTACACCTTC.

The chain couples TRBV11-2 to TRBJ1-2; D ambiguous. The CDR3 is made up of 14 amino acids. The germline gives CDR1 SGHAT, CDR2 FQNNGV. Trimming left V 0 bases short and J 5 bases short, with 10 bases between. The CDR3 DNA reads TGTGCCAGCAGCTTAGATCAGGCTAGTTATGGCTACACCTTC. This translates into CASSLDQASYGYTF.

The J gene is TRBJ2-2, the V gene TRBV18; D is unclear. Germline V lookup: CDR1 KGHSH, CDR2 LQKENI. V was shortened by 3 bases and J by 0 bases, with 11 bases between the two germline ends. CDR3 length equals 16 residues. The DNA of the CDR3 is TGTGCCAGCTCACCTTCGGCGTTCCCGAACACCGGGGAGCTGTTTTTT. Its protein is CASSPSAFPNTGELFF.

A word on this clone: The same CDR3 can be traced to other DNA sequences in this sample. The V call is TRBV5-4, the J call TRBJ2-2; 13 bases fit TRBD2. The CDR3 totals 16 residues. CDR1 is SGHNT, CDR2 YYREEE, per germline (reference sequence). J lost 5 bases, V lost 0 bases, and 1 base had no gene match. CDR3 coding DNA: TGTGCCAGCAGCTTGGGACTAGCGGGAGGTACCGGGGAGCTGTTTTTT. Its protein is CASSLGLAGGTGELFF. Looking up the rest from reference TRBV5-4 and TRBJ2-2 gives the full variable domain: ETGVTQSPTHLIKTRGQQVTLRCSSQSGHNTVSWYQQALGQGPQFIFQYYREEENGRGNFPPRFSGLQFPNYSSELNVNALELDDSALYLCASSLGLAGGTGELFFGEGSRLTVL.

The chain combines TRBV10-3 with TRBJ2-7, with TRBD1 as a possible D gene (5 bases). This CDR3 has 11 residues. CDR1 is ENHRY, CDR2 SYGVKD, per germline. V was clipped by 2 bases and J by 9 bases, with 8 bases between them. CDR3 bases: TGTGCCATCAGTGAGGGACAAGTGCAGTACTTC. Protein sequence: CAISEGQVQYF.

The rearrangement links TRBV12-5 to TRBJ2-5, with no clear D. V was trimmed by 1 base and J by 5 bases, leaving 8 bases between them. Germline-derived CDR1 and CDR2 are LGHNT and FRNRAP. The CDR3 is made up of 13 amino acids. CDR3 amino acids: CASGLGARETQYF. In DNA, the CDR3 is TGTGCTAGTGGTTTGGGGGCGCGGGAGACCCAGTACTTC.

In DNA, the CDR3 is TGTGCCAGCAGGAAGGACGGCACCGGGGAGCTGTTTTTT. This gives the protein CASRKDGTGELFF. This sequence joins TRBV6-5 and TRBJ2-2, with D uncertain. The V and J ends lost 6 bases and 4 bases respectively, with 9 bases between them. Germline V gives CDR1 MNHEY, CDR2 SVGAGI. The CDR3 length is 13 residues.

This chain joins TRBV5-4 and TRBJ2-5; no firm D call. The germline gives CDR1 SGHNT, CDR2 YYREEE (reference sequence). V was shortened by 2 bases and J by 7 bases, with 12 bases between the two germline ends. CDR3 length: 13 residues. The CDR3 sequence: CASSFMESGTQYF. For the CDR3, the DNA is TGTGCCAGCAGCTTTATGGAATCGGGGACCCAGTACTTC.

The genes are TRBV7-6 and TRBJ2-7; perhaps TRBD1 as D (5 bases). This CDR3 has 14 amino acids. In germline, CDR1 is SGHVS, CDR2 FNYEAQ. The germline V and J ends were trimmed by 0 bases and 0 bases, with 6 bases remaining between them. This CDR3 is CASSLAGVSYEQYF. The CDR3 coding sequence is TGTGCCAGCAGCTTAGCAGGGGTCTCCTACGAGCAGTACTTC.

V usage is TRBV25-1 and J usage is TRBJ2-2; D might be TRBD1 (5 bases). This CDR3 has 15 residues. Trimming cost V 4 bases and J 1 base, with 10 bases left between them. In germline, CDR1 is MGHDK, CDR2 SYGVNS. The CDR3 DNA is TGTGCCAGCAGTGCCCCAGGGATGAACACCGGGGAGCTGTTTTTT. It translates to CASSAPGMNTGELFF. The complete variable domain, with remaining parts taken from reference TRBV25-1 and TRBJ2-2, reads EADIYQTPRYLVIGTGKKITLECSQTMGHDKMYWYQQDPGMELHLIHYSYGVNSTEKGDLSSESTVSRIRTEHFPLTLESARPSHTSQYLCASSAPGMNTGELFFGEGSRLTVL.

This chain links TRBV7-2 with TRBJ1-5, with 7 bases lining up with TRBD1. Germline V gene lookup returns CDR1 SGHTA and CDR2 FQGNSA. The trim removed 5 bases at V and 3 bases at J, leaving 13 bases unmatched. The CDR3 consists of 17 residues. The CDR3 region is CASSTGDRAGDNQPQHF. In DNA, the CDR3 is TGTGCCAGCAGCACAGGGGATAGGGCAGGCGACAATCAGCCCCAGCATTTT.

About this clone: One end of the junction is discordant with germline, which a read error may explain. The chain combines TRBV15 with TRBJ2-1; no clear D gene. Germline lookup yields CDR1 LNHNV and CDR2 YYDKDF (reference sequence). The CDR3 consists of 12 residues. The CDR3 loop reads CATSRDGMVAVF. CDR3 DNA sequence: TGTGCCACCAGCAGAGATGGGATGGTGGCGGTCTTC.

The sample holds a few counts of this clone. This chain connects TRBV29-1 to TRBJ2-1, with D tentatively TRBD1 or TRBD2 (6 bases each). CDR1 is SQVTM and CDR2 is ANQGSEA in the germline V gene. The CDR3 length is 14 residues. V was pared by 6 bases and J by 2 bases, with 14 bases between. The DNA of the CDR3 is TGCAGCGTCGAACAGGGAGGCACCTACAATGAGCAGTTCTTC. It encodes CSVEQGGTYNEQFF.

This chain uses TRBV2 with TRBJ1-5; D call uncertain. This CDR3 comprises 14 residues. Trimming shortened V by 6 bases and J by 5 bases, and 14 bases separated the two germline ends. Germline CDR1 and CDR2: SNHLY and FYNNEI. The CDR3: CASSVTSPDQPQHF. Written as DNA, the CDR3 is TGTGCCAGCAGCGTCACATCCCCGGATCAGCCCCAGCATTTT. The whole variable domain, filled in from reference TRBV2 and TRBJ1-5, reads EPEVTQTPSHQVTQMGQEVILRCVPISNHLYFYWYRQILGQKVEFLVSFYNNEISEKSEIFDDQFSVERPDGSNFTLKIRSTKLEDSAMYFCASSVTSPDQPQHFGDGTRLSIL.

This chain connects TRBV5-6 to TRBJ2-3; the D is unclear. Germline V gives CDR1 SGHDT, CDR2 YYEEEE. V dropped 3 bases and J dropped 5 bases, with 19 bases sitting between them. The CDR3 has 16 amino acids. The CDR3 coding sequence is TGTGCCAGCAGCTACCGTTTGGACCCTTGGGGAGATACGCAGTATTTT. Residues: CASSYRLDPWGDTQYF.

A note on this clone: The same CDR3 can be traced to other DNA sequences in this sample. DNA of the CDR3: TGTGCCAGCAGCTTGGATTCCCTGCAAGAGACCCAGTACTTC. It is translated as CASSLDSLQETQYF. V gene TRBV5-4 combines with J gene TRBJ2-5; D is undetermined. The CDR3 is 14 amino acids. V lost 0 bases and J 2 bases, leaving 8 bases between the germline ends. CDR1 is SGHNT and CDR2 is YYREEE in the germline V gene (reference sequence).

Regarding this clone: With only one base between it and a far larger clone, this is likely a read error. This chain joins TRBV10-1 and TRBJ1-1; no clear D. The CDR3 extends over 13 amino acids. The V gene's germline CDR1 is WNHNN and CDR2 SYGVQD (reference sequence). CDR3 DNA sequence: TGCACCAGCAGTGAAAACGCTGGGACTGAAGCTTTCTTT. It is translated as CTSSENAGTEAFF.

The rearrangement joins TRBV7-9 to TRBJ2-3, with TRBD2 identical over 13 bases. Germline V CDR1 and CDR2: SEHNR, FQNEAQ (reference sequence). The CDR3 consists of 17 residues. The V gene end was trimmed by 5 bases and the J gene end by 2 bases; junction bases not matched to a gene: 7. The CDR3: CASSLMGLAGPTDTQYF. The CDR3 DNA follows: TGTGCCAGCAGCCTGATGGGACTAGCGGGGCCCACAGATACGCAGTATTTT. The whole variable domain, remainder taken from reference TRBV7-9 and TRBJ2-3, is DTGVSQNPRHKITKRGQNVTFRCDPISEHNRLYWYRQTLGQGPEFLTYFQNEAQLEKSRLLSDRFSAERPKGSFSTLEIQRTEQGDSAMYLCASSLMGLAGPTDTQYFGPGTRLTVL.

This CDR3 is CASSIDTKLSYEQYF. The CDR3 nucleotides read TGTGCCAGTAGTATCGATACCAAGCTCTCCTACGAGCAGTACTTC. V usage is TRBV19 and J usage is TRBJ2-7; D gene unclear. CDR3 length equals 15 residues. Germline V gene lookup returns CDR1 LNHDA and CDR2 SQIVND (reference sequence). The V end was cut by 3 bases, the J end by 0 bases, with 12 bases between.

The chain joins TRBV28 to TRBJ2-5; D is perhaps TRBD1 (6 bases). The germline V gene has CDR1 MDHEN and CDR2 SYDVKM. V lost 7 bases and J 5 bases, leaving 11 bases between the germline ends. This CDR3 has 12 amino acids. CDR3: CASTGVRETQYF. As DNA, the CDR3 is TGTGCCAGCACAGGGGTGCGTGAGACCCAGTACTTC.

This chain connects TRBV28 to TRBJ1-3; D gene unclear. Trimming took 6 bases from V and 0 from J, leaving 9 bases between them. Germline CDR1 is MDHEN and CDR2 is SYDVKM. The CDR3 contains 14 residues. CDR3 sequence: CASSSPSSGNTIYF. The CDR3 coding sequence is TGTGCCAGCAGCTCCCCTAGCTCTGGAAACACCATATATTTT.

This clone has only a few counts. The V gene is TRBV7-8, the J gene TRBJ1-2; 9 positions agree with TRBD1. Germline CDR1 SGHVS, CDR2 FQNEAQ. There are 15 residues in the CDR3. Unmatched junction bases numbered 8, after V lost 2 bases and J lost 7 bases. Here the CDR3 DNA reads TGTGCCAGCAGCTTACGGGGGACAGGGAGTGGTGGCTACACCTTC. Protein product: CASSLRGTGSGGYTF.

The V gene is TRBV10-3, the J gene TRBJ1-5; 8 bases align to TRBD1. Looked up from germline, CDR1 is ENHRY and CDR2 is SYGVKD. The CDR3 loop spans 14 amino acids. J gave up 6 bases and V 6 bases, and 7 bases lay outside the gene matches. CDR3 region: CAIRGQGKGQPQHF. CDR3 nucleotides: TGTGCCATCAGAGGACAGGGAAAGGGTCAGCCCCAGCATTTT.

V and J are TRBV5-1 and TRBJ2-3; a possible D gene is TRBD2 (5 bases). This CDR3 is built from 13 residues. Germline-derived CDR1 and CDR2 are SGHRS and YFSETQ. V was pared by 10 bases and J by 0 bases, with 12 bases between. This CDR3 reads CAGRSGSTDTQYF. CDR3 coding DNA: TGCGCCGGCCGGAGCGGCAGCACAGATACGCAGTATTTT.